What follows are 15 T cell receptor beta chains derived from one specimen sequenced in a study of T cell changes during pregnancy in multiple sclerosis. Here immunoSEQ multiplex PCR was the method, and the copy in TCRdb shows in-frame clones only, minus some. The data show around 62,000 clones, 93% seen once. This sample comprised CD8+ T cells from peripheral blood mononuclear cells, obtained in the second trimester of pregnancy. These receptors were obtained from a female donor with multiple sclerosis, enrolled in a pregnancy study.

This chain uses TRBV7-6 with TRBJ2-7; 8 bases align to TRBD1. J gave up 2 bases and V 2 bases, and 2 bases lay outside the gene matches. CDR3 length equals 14 residues. Germline V gene data show CDR1 as SGHVS and CDR2 as FNYEAQ. The CDR3 protein is CASSLQQGAYEQYF. As DNA, the CDR3 is TGTGCCAGCAGCTTACAACAGGGGGCCTACGAGCAGTACTTC.

This chain links TRBV4-1 with TRBJ2-7, with 12 positions matching TRBD2. The germline V gene has CDR1 MGHRA and CDR2 YSYEKL. The CDR3 length is 16 residues. The trim removed 4 bases at V and 0 bases at J, leaving 4 bases unmatched. CDR3 in amino acids: CASSLLAGGSSYEQYF. In nucleotides, the CDR3 is TGCGCCAGCAGCCTTCTAGCGGGGGGGTCCTCCTACGAGCAGTACTTC.

The chain has TRBV6-1 and TRBJ2-7; tentatively, D is TRBD2 (5 bases). V gave up 1 base and J gave up 0 bases, with 19 bases separating them. CDR1 and CDR2 (germline): MNHNS, SASEGT. The CDR3 totals 18 residues. CDR3 sequence reads: CASSEVRGKADLSYEQYF. In DNA, the CDR3 is TGTGCCAGCAGTGAAGTCCGAGGGAAGGCAGATCTCTCCTACGAGCAGTACTTC.

This clone was seen a few times. V and J are TRBV7-9 and TRBJ2-5; 7 nucleotides align to TRBD1. CDR1 and CDR2 (germline): SEHNR, FQNEAQ (reference sequence). Germline trimming cut 5 bases from V and 0 bases from J; bases unmatched to any gene: 6. CDR3 size: 15 residues. The CDR3 loop reads CASSPRDRYQETQYF. The CDR3 coding sequence is TGTGCCAGCAGCCCCCGGGACAGATACCAAGAGACCCAGTACTTC.

The chain combines TRBV30 with TRBJ1-3, with 9 bases fitting TRBD1. Germline V gene sequence: CDR1 GTSNPN, CDR2 SVGIG (reference sequence). The CDR3 totals 15 residues. The junction had 5 bases not matched to a gene; V was cut back by 3 bases and J by 2 bases. The CDR3 nucleotides are TGTGCCTGGAGCGGACAGGGGTTTGCTGGAAACACCATATATTTT. It yields the protein CAWSGQGFAGNTIYF.

This clone was seen only a few times. The chain joins TRBV14 to TRBJ2-4, with a weak D call TRBD2 (5 bases). Germline assignment: CDR1 SGHDN and CDR2 FVKESK. V lost 1 base, J lost 12 bases, and 16 bases lay in between. This CDR3 is built from 14 residues. The CDR3 DNA is TGTGCCAGCAGCCAAGTACAGCGGCGCGTGGCTCAGTACTTC. The encoded protein is CASSQVQRRVAQYF.

The chain has TRBV9 and TRBJ1-2; the D gene is possibly TRBD1 (5 bases). The germline V gene encodes CDR1 SGDLS and CDR2 YYNGEE. Deletions cut 7 bases from V and 3 bases from J, with 13 bases between. The length of the CDR3 is 13 residues. DNA for the CDR3: TGTGCCAGCGCGGGGGGGGACGACTATGGCTACACCTTC. Its protein is CASAGGDDYGYTF.

This chain uses TRBV15 with TRBJ2-3; D is unclear. The CDR3 is 14 residues long. V lost 4 bases and J 1 base, leaving 9 bases between the germline ends. CDR1 is LNHNV and CDR2 is YYDKDF in the germline V gene (reference sequence). CDR3 protein: CATSTNYGTDTQYF. CDR3 DNA sequence: TGTGCCACCAGCACGAACTACGGCACAGATACGCAGTATTTT.

The chain couples TRBV11-3 to TRBJ1-6; D remains ambiguous. Trimming stripped 0 bases from V and 4 bases from J, with 4 bases between. The germline V gene has CDR1 SGHNT and CDR2 YENEEA. The CDR3 length is 14 residues. The CDR3 DNA follows: TGTGCCAGCAGCTTAGACAGTTATAATTCACCCCTCCACTTT. Amino acids: CASSLDSYNSPLHF.

The rearrangement links TRBV6-1 to TRBJ2-7; 11 bases line up with TRBD2. The V and J ends lost 6 bases and 0 bases, in that order; junction bases with no gene match: 4. The CDR3 consists of 15 residues. The V gene's germline CDR1 is MNHNS and CDR2 SASEGT. CDR3 coding DNA: TGTGCCAGCAGGGAAACTAGCGGGAGCTCCTACGAGCAGTACTTC. This gives the protein CASRETSGSSYEQYF.

The chain's CDR3 is CASSYSPGQGWETQYF. The CDR3 nucleotides are TGTGCCAGCAGTTACTCCCCGGGCCAGGGGTGGGAGACCCAGTACTTC. J is TRBJ2-5 and V is TRBV6-6; a possible D gene is TRBD1 (6 bases). The CDR3 runs to 16 residues. Germline-derived CDR1 and CDR2 are MNHNY and SVGAGI (reference sequence). V was clipped by 0 bases and J by 5 bases, with 16 bases between them.

This clone occurred a few times. This chain links TRBV19 with TRBJ1-5, with 9 bases identical to TRBD1. CDR3 length: 16 amino acids. Germline CDR1 reads LNHDA; CDR2 reads SQIVND (reference sequence). The V gene end was trimmed by 7 bases and the J gene end by 2 bases; junction bases not matched to a gene: 9. Here the CDR3 reads CASNLQGALGNQPQHF. In DNA form, the CDR3 reads TGTGCCAGTAATCTACAGGGGGCGCTTGGCAATCAGCCCCAGCATTTT.

This rearrangement joins TRBV9 to TRBJ1-1; D remains unclear. V was shortened by 4 bases and J by 6 bases, with 13 bases between the two germline ends. The germline gives CDR1 SGDLS, CDR2 YYNGEE. The CDR3 is 13 residues long. CDR3 sequence: CASSPPRGAEAFF. The CDR3 DNA is TGTGCCAGCAGCCCTCCCCGGGGAGCTGAAGCTTTCTTT. Complete variable domain (other parts from reference TRBV9 and TRBJ1-1): DSGVTQTPKHLITATGQRVTLRCSPRSGDLSVYWYQQSLDQGLQFLIQYYNGEERAKGNILERFSAQQFPDLHSELNLSSLELGDSALYFCASSPPRGAEAFFGQGTRLTVV.

The chain uses TRBV27 and TRBJ1-1, with 7 bases lining up with TRBD1. The V and J ends lost 5 bases and 6 bases, in that order; junction bases with no gene match: 6. Germline assignment: CDR1 MNHEY and CDR2 SMNVEV (reference sequence). The CDR3 is 13 residues long. The chain's CDR3 is CASSPWTGAEAFF. The CDR3 DNA sequence: TGTGCCAGCAGTCCCTGGACAGGCGCTGAAGCTTTCTTT.

For this clone: Its ends do not fully match the called genes, so a read error is possible. Other DNA sequences in the sample encode the same CDR3. The chain is built from TRBV6-4 and TRBJ2-2, with D maybe TRBD2 (5 bases). The CDR3 extends over 13 amino acids. Germline lookup yields CDR1 MRHNA and CDR2 SNTAGT. The DNA for the CDR3 is TGTGCCAGCAGTGACTCGTCTAACGGGGAGCTATTTTTT. Amino acids: CASSDSSNGELFF.